One TCR beta chain is described in this entry. Its antigen is not yet known. The input lacks base qualities; no much larger clone sits a single base away. These data belong to a study of cytomegalovirus exposure and HLA in healthy donors (dated 2017 in TCRdb). A note on the overall study: According to a later analysis, one platform produced both the 110 or so validation repertoires and the 550 to 800 repertoires of the first cohort. The study aimed to test whether cataloging public T cell receptors could reveal signatures of past pathogen exposure. In addition to the first cohort of 666 subjects, a separate validation cohort of some 120 different subjects was used. To predict cytomegalovirus infection status, the study brought together high-throughput TCR immunosequencing, statistical association of individual TCRs with disease status, and machine learning.

The donors belonged to the validation cohort of over a hundred subjects, which was separate from the roughly 700-subject first cohort. Deletion took 2 bases off V and 4 bases off J, with a span of 12 bases between the germline ends. Taken from the germline V gene, the CDR1 and CDR2 loops are MGHRA and YSYEKL. Including the terminal cysteine and phenylalanine, the CDR3 comprises 15 residues. Only the CDR3 DNA stays, 45 bases, in frame from base 1. Library preparation used the immunoSEQ multiplex PCR assay. In the paper's pipeline: A statistical classification framework was developed to diagnose cytomegalovirus status using the catalog of TCR beta chain sequences. Not all clones reach the TCRdb copy of this immuneACCESS table, which keeps in-frame sequences only. Checked studies attribute under half of the gap to unresolved V genes and leave the rest unexplained. The V and J calls and clone size were taken over from that table, and D and trimming were inferred from the DNA. The sample table shows 82,000 or so clones, and 90% to 95% are seen once. Of the sample, 0.65% to 0.7% falls within the top ten clones.

The paper as a whole reports these results and caveats: The classifier was reported to diagnose cytomegalovirus status with high specificity and sensitivity in both the original and validation cohorts. The study gave a list of 150 to 200 TCR beta chains associated with cytomegalovirus. The authors suggested that the approach could potentially be generalized to other disease states and immunological phenotypes. Subsequent analysis determined that TCRs grouped into clusters in the first cohort also showed a tendency toward co-occurrence across the 120 validation repertoires, and approximately 94% of cluster scores exceeded 0. Across donors, most TCR sequences were observed very rarely, whereas some public TCRs were present in many individuals. In vitro tests confirmed that three of the cytomegalovirus-associated TCR beta chains recognize cytomegalovirus antigens. The validation cohort had no HLA typing available for a later analysis, so co-occurrence within that cohort was assessed over all 120 or so repertoires.

The sequencing input was PBMCs. The chain links TRBV4-1 with TRBJ2-1; D gene: possibly TRBD2, on 5 matching bases. The sequence was collected from a man aged 18-30 years in good health and CMV-seronegative. The nucleotides read TGCGCCAGCAGCCAACAAGCGGAACCTTACAATGAGCAGTTCTTC. This translates into CASSQQAEPYNEQFF.